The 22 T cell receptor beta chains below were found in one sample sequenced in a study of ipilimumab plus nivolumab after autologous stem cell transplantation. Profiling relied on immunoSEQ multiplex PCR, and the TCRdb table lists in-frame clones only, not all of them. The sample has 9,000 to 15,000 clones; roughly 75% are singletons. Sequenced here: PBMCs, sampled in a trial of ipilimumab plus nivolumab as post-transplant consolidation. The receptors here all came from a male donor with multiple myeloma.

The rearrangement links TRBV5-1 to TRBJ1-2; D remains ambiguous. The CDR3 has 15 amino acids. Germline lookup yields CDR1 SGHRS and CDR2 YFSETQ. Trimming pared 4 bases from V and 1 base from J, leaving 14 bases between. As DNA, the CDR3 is TGCGCCAGCAGCCACGGAGTTGGAGGTAACTATGGCTACACCTTC. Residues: CASSHGVGGNYGYTF.

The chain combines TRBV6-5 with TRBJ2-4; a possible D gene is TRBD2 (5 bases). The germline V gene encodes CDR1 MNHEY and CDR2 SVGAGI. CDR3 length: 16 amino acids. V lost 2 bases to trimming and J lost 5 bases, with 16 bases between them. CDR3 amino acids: CASSYGGPGVENIQYF. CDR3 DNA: TGTGCCAGCAGTTACGGCGGGCCCGGAGTGGAAAACATTCAGTACTTC.

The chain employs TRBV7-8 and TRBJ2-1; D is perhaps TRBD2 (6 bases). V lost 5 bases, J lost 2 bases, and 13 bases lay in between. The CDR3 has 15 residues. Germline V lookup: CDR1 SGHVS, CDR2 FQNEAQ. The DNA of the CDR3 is TGTGCCAGCAGCCCGACTGGAGGGGCCTACAATGAGCAGTTCTTC. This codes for CASSPTGGAYNEQFF.

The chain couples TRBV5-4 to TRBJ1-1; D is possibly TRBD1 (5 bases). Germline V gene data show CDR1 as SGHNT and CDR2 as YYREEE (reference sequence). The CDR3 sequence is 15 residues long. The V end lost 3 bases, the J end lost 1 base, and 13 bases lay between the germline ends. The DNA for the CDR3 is TGTGCCAGCAGCTCCCGGACAAATGGGAACACTGAAGCTTTCTTT. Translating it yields CASSSRTNGNTEAFF.

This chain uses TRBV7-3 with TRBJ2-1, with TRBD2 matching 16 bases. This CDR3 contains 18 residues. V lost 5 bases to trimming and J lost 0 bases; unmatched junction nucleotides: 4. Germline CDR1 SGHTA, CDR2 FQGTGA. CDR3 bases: TGTGCCAGCAGCCCGGGACTAGCGGGGGGGAGCTCCTACAATGAGCAGTTCTTC. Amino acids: CASSPGLAGGSSYNEQFF.

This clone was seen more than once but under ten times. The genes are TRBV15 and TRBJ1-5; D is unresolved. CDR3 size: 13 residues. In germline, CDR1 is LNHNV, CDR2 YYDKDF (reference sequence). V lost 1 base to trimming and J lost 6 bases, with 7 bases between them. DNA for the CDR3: TGTGCCACCAGCAGAGCTGGTAGTCAGCCCCAGCATTTT. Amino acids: CATSRAGSQPQHF.

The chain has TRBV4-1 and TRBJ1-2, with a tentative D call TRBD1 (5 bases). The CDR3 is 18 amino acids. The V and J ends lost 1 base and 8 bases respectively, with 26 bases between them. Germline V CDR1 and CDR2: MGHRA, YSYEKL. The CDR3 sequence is CASSQVLGEGRPLSGYTF. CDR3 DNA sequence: TGCGCCAGCAGCCAAGTTTTGGGGGAGGGGCGGCCCCTATCCGGCTACACCTTC.

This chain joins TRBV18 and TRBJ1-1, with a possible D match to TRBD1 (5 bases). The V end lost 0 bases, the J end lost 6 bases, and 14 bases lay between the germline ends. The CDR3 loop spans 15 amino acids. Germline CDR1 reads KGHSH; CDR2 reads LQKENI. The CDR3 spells CASSPPAGSISEAFF. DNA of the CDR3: TGTGCCAGCTCACCACCGGCAGGGAGCATATCTGAAGCTTTCTTT.

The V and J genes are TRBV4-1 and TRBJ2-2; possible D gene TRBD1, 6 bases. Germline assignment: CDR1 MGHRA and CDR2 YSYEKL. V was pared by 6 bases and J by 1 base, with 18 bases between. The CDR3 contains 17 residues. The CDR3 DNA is TGCGCCAGCAGTCCCTTTAATAGGGGGAAGAACACCGGGGAGCTGTTTTTT. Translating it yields CASSPFNRGKNTGELFF.

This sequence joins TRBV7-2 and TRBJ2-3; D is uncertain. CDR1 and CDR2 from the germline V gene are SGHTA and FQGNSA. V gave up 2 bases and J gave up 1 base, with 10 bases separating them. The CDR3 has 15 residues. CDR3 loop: CASSLSVSRTDTQYF. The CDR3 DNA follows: TGTGCCAGCAGCTTATCCGTCTCCCGCACAGATACGCAGTATTTT. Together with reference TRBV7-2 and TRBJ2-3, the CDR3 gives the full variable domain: GAGVSQSPSNKVTEKGKDVELRCDPISGHTALYWYRQSLGQGLEFLIYFQGNSAPDKSGLPSDRFSAERTGGSVSTLTIQRTQQEDSAVYLCASSLSVSRTDTQYFGPGTRLTVL.

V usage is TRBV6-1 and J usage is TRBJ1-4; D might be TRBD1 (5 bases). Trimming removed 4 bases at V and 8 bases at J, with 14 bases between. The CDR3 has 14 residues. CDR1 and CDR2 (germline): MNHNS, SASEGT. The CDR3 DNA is TGTGCCAGCAGTGGAAGGGGCCACAGAGAAAAACTGTTTTTT. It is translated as CASSGRGHREKLFF.

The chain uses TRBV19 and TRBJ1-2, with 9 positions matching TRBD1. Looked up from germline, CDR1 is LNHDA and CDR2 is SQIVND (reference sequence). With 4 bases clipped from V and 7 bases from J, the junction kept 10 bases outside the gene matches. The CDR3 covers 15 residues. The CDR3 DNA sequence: TGTGCCAGTAGTAGACGACCGGGACAGGGATCTGGCTACACCTTC. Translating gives CASSRRPGQGSGYTF.

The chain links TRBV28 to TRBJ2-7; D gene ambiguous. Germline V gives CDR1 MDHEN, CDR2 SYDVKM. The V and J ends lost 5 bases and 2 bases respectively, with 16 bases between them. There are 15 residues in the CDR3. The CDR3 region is CASSPGFTVTYEQYF. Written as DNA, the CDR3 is TGTGCCAGCAGTCCCGGATTCACGGTGACCTACGAGCAGTACTTC.

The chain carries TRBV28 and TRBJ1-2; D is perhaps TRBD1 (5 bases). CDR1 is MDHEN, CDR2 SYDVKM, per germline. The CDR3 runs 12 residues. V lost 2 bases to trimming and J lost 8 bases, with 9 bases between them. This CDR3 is CASSLGGGGYTF. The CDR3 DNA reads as TGTGCCAGCAGTTTAGGGGGAGGAGGCTACACCTTC.

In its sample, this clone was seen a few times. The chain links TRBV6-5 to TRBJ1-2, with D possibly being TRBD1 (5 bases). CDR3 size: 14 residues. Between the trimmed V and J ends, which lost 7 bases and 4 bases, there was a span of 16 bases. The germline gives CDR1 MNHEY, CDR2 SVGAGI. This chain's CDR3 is CASTNPGRSYGYTF. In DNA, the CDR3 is TGTGCCAGCACCAACCCGGGACGATCCTATGGCTACACCTTC.

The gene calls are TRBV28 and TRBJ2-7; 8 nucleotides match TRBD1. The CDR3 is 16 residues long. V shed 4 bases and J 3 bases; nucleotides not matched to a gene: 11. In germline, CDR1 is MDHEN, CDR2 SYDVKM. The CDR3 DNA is TGTGCCAGCAGTTCCGCGGAAGGGACAGGAGACTACGAGCAGTACTTC. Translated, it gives CASSSAEGTGDYEQYF.

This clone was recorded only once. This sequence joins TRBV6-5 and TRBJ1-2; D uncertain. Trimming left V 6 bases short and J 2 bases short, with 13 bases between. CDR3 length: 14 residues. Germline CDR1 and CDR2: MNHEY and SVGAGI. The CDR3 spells CASSSDSSNYGYTF. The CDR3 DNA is TGTGCCAGCAGCTCCGATAGTTCGAACTATGGCTACACCTTC.

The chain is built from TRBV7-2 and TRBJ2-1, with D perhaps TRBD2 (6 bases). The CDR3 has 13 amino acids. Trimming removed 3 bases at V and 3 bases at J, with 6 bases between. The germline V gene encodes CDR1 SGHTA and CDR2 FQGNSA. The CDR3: CASSFGGYNEQFF. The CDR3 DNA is TGTGCCAGCAGCTTCGGGGGCTACAATGAGCAGTTCTTC.

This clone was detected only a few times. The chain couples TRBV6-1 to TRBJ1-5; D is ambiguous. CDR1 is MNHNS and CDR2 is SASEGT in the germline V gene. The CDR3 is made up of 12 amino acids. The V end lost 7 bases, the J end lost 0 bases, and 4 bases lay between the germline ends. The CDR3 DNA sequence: TGTGCCAGCACGGTTAGCAATCAGCCCCAGCATTTT. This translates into CASTVSNQPQHF.

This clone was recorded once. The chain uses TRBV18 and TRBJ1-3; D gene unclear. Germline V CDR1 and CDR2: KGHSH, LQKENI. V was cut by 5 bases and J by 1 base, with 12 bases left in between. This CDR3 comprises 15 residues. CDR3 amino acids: CASSTLGQSGNTIYF. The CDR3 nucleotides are TGTGCCAGCTCAACGCTAGGGCAGTCTGGAAACACCATATATTTT.

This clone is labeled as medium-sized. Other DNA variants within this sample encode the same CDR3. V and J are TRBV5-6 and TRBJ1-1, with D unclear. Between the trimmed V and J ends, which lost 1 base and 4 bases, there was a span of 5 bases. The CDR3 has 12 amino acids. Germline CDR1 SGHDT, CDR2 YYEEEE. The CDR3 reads CASSLRGTEAFF. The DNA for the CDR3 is TGTGCCAGCAGCTTGCGGGGCACTGAAGCTTTCTTT.

The CDR3 here is CASSQDIGSSEKLFF. CDR3 coding DNA: TGCGCCAGCAGCCAAGATATAGGGTCCAGTGAAAAACTGTTTTTT. The gene calls are TRBV4-1 and TRBJ1-4; D gene ambiguous. Germline V CDR1 and CDR2: MGHRA, YSYEKL. Deletions cut 0 bases from V and 7 bases from J, with 12 bases between. The CDR3 spans 15 residues.